This T cell receptor beta chain was identified in a study of cytomegalovirus exposure and HLA in healthy donors. Study background: Both the approximately 120 validation repertoires and the approximately 670 first-cohort repertoires used the same platform, as reported by a later analysis. General study results and limits: The study listed approximately 160 cytomegalovirus-associated TCR beta chains. Specificity for CMV antigens was confirmed in vitro for three of the CMV-associated chains. Reportedly, cytomegalovirus status was diagnosed with high sensitivity and specificity.

Points on this clone: Antigen specificity is unknown.

The table came from immunoSEQ multiplex PCR; TCRdb's copy has only in-frame clones and leaves some out. Of some 150,000 clones listed, 70% to 90% are singletons. This CDR3 region has 13 residues. V lost 2 bases and J lost 2, with 8 bases in between. Germline V gene data show CDR1 as SGHKS and CDR2 as YYEKEE (reference sequence). This clonotype originated in a woman aged 25 to 45 in good health and CMV-seropositive. The rearrangement links TRBV5-5 to TRBJ2-7, with D hard to call. What was sequenced was PBMCs. CDR3 coding DNA: TGTGCCAGCAGCTTCAGGATAGCCTACGAGCAGTACTTC. Translating gives CASSFRIAYEQYF.